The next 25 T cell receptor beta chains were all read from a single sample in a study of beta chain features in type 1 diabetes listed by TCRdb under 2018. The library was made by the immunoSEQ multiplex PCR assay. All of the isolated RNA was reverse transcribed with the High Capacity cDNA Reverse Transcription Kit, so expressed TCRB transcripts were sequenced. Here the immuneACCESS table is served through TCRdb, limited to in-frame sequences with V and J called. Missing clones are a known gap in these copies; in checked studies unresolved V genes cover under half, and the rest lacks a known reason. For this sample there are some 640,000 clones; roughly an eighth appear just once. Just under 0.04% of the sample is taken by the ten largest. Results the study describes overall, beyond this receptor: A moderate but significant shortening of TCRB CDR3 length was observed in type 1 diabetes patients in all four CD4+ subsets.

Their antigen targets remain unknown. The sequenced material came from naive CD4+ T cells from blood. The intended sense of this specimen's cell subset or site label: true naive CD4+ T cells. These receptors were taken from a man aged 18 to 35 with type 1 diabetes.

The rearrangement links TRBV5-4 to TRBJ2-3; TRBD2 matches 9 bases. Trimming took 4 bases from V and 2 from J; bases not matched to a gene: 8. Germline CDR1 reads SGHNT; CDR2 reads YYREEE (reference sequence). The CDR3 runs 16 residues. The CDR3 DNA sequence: TGTGCCAGCAGCGTGGTGGCTAGCGGGGCCACAGATACGCAGTATTTT. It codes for CASSVVASGATDTQYF.

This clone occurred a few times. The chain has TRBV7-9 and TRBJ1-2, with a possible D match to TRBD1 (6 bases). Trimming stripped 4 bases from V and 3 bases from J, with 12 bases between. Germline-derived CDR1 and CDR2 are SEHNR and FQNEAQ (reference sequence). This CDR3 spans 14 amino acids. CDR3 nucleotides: TGTGCCAGCAGCTCCCGGGACACAGACTATGGCTACACCTTC. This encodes CASSSRDTDYGYTF.

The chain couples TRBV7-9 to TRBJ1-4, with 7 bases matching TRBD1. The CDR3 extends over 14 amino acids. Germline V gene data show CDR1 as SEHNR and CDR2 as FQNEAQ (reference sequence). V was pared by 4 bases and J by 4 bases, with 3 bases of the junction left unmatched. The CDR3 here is CASSYGQDNEKLFF. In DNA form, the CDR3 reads TGTGCCAGCAGCTACGGACAGGATAATGAAAAACTGTTTTTT.

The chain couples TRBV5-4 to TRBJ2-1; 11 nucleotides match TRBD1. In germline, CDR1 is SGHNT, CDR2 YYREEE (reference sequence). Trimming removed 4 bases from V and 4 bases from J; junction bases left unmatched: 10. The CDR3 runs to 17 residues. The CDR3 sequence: CASSRRGQGASYNEQFF. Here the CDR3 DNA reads TGTGCCAGCAGCCGGAGAGGACAGGGGGCGTCATACAATGAGCAGTTCTTC.

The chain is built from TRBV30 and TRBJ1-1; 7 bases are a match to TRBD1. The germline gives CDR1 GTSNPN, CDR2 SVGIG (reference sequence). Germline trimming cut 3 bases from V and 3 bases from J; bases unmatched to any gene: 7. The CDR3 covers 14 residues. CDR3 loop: CAWRPQGQHTEAFF. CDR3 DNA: TGTGCCTGGAGGCCTCAGGGACAGCACACTGAAGCTTTCTTT.

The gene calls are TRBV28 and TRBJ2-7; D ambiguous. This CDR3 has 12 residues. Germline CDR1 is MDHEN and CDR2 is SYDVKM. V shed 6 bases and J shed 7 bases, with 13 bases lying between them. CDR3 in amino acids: CASSTSIREQYF. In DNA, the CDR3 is TGTGCCAGCAGCACCTCAATCCGGGAGCAGTACTTC.

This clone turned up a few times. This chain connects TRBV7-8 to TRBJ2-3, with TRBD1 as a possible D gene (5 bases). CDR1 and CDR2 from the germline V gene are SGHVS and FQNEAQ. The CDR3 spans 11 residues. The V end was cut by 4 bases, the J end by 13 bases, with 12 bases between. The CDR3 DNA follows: TGTGCCAGCAGCTGGGGCACCTGGGAGTATTTT. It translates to CASSWGTWEYF.

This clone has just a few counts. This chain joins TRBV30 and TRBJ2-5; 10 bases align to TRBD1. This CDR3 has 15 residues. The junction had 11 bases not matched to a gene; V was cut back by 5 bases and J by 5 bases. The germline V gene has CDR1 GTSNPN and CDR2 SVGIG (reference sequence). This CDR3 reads CAWDRDRGGRETQYF. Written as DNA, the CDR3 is TGTGCCTGGGACAGGGACAGGGGAGGTAGGGAGACCCAGTACTTC.

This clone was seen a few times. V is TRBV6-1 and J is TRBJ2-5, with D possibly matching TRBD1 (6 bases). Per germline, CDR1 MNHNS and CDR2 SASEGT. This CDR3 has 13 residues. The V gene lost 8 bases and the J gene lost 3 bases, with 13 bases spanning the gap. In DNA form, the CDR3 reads TGTGCCAGCCCAGGGGATTTGGAAGAGACCCAGTACTTC. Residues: CASPGDLEETQYF.

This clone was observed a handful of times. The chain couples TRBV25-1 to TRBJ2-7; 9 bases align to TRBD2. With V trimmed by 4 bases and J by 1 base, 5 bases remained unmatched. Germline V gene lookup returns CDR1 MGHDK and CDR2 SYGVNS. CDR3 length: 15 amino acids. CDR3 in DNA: TGTGCCAGCAGTGGGGTTAGCGGGAGATCCTACGAGCAGTACTTC. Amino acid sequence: CASSGVSGRSYEQYF.

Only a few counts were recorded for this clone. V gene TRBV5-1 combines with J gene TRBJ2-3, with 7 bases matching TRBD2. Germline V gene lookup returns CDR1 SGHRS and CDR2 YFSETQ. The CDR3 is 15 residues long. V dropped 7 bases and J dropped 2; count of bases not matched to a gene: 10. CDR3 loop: CASDSGTTVTDTQYF. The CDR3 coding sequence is TGCGCCAGCGACTCCGGGACTACGGTCACAGATACGCAGTATTTT.

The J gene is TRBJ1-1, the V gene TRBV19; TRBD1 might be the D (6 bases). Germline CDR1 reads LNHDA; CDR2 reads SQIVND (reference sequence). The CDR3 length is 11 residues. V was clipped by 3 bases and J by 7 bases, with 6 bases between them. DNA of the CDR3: TGTGCCAGTAGTATGACAGGTGAAGCTTTCTTT. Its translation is CASSMTGEAFF.

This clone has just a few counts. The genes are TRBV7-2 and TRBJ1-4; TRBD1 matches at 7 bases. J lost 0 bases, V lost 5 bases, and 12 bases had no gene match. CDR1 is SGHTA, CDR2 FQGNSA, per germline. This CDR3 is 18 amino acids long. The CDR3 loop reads CASSPELGTAATNEKLFF. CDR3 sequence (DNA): TGTGCCAGCAGCCCTGAACTCGGGACAGCTGCAACTAATGAAAAACTGTTTTTT.

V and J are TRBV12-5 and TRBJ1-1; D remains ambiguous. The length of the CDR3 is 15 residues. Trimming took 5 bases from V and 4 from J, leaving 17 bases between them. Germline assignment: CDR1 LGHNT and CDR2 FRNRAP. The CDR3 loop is CASGPNPSGSTEAFF. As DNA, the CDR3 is TGTGCTAGTGGTCCTAACCCCTCAGGTTCCACTGAAGCTTTCTTT.

This chain's CDR3 is CASSRSDSFYGYTF. The CDR3 nucleotides are TGTGCCAGCAGTCGCTCTGACAGTTTCTATGGCTACACCTTC. This chain uses TRBV6-5 with TRBJ1-2, with a weak D call TRBD1 (5 bases). The germline V gene encodes CDR1 MNHEY and CDR2 SVGAGI. The CDR3 length is 14 residues. V was cut by 5 bases and J by 4 bases, with 14 bases left in between.

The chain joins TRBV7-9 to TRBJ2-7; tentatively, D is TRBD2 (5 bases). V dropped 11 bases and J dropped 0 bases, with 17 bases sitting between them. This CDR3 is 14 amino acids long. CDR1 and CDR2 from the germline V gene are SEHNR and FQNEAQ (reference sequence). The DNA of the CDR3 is TGTGCCGGCACTAGTTGGGCAAGCTCCTACGAGCAGTACTTC. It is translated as CAGTSWASSYEQYF.

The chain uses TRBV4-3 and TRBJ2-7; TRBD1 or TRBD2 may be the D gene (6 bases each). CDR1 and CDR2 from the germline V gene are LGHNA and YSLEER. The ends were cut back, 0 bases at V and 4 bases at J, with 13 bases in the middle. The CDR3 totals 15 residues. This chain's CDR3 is CASSQESQGRYEQYF. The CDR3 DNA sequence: TGCGCCAGCAGCCAAGAGTCCCAGGGGAGGTACGAGCAGTACTTC.

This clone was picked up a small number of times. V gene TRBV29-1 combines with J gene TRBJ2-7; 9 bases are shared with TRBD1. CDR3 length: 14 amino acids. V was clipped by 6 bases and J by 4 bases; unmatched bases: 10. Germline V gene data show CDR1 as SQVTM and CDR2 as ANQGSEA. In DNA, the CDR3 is TGCAGCGTCCCTGCTCCGGGACAGGGTTACGAGCAGTACTTC. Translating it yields CSVPAPGQGYEQYF.

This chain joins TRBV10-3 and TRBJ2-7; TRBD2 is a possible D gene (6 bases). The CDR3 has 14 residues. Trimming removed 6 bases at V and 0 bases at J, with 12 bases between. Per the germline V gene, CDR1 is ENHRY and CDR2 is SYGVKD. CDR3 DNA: TGTGCCATCAGCGGTCTAGCGACCTCCTACGAGCAGTACTTC. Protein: CAISGLATSYEQYF.

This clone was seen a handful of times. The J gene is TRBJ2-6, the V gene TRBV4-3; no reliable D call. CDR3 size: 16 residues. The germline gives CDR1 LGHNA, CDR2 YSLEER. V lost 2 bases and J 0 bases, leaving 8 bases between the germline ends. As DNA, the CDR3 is TGCGCCAGCAGCCAATCTAGGGTCTCTGGGGCCAACGTCCTGACTTTC. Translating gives CASSQSRVSGANVLTF.

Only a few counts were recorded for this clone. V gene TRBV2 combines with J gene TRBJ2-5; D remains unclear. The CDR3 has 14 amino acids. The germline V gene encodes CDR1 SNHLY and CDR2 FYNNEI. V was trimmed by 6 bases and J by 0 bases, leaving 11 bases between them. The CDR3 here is CASRLDRNQETQYF. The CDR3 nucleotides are TGTGCCAGCAGGTTGGACCGCAACCAAGAGACCCAGTACTTC.

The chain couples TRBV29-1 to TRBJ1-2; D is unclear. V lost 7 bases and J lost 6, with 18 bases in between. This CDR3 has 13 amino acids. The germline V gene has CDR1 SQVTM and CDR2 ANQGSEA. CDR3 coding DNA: TGCAGCGCCGATGACCTACGGAAGGATGGCTACACCTTC. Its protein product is CSADDLRKDGYTF.

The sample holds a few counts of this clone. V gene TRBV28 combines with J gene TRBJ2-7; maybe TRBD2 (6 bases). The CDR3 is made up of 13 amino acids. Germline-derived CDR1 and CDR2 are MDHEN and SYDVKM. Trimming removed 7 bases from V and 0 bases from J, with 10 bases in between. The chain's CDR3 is CASTLGGSYEQYF. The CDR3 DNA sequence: TGTGCCAGCACCCTCGGGGGCTCCTACGAGCAGTACTTC.

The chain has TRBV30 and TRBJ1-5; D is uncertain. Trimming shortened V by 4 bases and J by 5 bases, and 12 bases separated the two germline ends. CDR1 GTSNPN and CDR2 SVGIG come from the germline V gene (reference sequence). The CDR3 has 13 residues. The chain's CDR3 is CAWTAGGYQPQHF. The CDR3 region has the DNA TGTGCCTGGACGGCCGGCGGGTATCAGCCCCAGCATTTT.

The CDR3 bases are TGTGCCTGGAGTAGCCTGGGGACAGATTACTACGAGCAGTACTTC. It specifies CAWSSLGTDYYEQYF. This chain uses TRBV30 with TRBJ2-7; 7 bases match TRBD1. The CDR3 runs to 15 residues. Germline assignment: CDR1 GTSNPN and CDR2 SVGIG (reference sequence). J lost 3 bases, V lost 2 bases, and 10 bases had no gene match.